One and the same sample provided the 16 T cell receptor beta chains below, sequenced in a study of blood T cells in healthy people across ages. A sample-barcoded 5' primer and a J-beta primer mix were used in a second PCR of about 6 to 12 cycles. TCRdb recomputed calls from the 5' RACE reads with MiXCR, one row per CDR3 protein. Of about 1.6 million distinct CDR3 sequences in the sample, approximately 32% were seen once. Sequenced input: blood. The receptors derive from a woman in her thirties in good health.

This clonotype was recorded many times. The V and J genes are TRBV11-3 and TRBJ1-1; D gene uncertain. The germline V and J ends were trimmed by 2 bases and 0 bases, with 7 bases remaining between them. The germline CDR1 and CDR2 sequences are SGHNT and YENEEA. The CDR3 sequence is 14 residues long. The CDR3 nucleotides are TGTGCCAGCAGCTTAAGAGCAGTGAACACTGAAGCTTTCTTT. Translation gives CASSLRAVNTEAFF.

This clonotype was seen at least ten times. The rearrangement joins TRBV20-1 to TRBJ2-7; D may be TRBD2 (6 bases). The CDR3 runs to 12 residues. Per germline, CDR1 DFQATT and CDR2 SNEGSKA (reference sequence). V lost 6 bases and J lost 5, with 14 bases in between. CDR3 DNA: TGCAGTGCAACGGGGCCGGGGGACGAGCAGTACTTC. It is translated as CSATGPGDEQYF.

The V and J genes are TRBV7-9 and TRBJ1-1; no clear D gene. The CDR3 has 15 residues. Germline CDR1 and CDR2: SEHNR and FQNEAQ (reference sequence). Trimming removed 7 bases at V and 0 bases at J, with 15 bases between. Written as DNA, the CDR3 is TGTGCCAGCACCTGGGCAGCGGGGATGAACACTGAAGCTTTCTTT. It specifies CASTWAAGMNTEAFF.

This clonotype occurred a few times. The chain employs TRBV3-1 and TRBJ2-1; D may be TRBD1 (5 bases). This CDR3 region has 15 residues. Per the germline V gene, CDR1 is LGHDT and CDR2 is YNNKEL (reference sequence). The V end lost 0 bases, the J end lost 8 bases, and 14 bases lay between the germline ends. This chain's CDR3 is CASSQEGAYGDEQFF. DNA for the CDR3: TGTGCCAGCAGCCAAGAAGGGGCGTATGGGGATGAGCAGTTCTTC.

V usage is TRBV18 and J usage is TRBJ2-3; D ambiguous. Trimming left V 1 base short and J 1 base short, with 18 bases between. CDR1 KGHSH and CDR2 LQKENI come from the germline V gene. This CDR3 comprises 18 residues. DNA of the CDR3: TGTGCCAGCTCACCACGATTTCTGGGCCTAGACGGCACAGATACGCAGTATTTT. It is translated as CASSPRFLGLDGTDTQYF.

This clonotype appeared many times. The chain carries TRBV4-1 and TRBJ2-3, with D possibly being TRBD2 (5 bases). V was trimmed by 0 bases and J by 2 bases, leaving 6 bases between them. The CDR3 sequence is 14 residues long. Germline V CDR1 and CDR2: MGHRA, YSYEKL. The CDR3 coding sequence is TGCGCCAGCAGCCAAGACGGGGACACAGATACGCAGTATTTT. Translating gives CASSQDGDTDTQYF.

This clonotype was seen at least ten times. This chain uses TRBV9 with TRBJ2-1; D gene ambiguous. V was cut by 2 bases and J by 9 bases, with 12 bases left in between. CDR3 length: 13 residues. Germline V CDR1 and CDR2: SGDLS, YYNGEE. The CDR3 DNA follows: TGTGCCAGCAGCGTCACTTTGACTCCTGAGCAGTTCTTC. Protein sequence: CASSVTLTPEQFF. The full variable domain, completed using reference TRBV9 and TRBJ2-1, is DSGVTQTPKHLITATGQRVTLRCSPRSGDLSVYWYQQSLDQGLQFLIQYYNGEERAKGNILERFSAQQFPDLHSELNLSSLELGDSALYFCASSVTLTPEQFFGPGTRLTVL.

The J gene is TRBJ2-1, the V gene TRBV12-3 or TRBV12-4, with TRBD2 as a possible D gene (6 bases). The V end lost 8 bases, the J end lost 10 bases, and 21 bases lay between the germline ends. The CDR3 loop spans 14 amino acids. This chain's CDR3 is CASRFGGTLSEQFF. The DNA for the CDR3 is TGTGCCAGCCGCTTCGGAGGGACCCTCTCCGAGCAGTTCTTC.

J is TRBJ2-7 and V is TRBV20-1; D is perhaps TRBD1 (5 bases). Germline V gives CDR1 DFQATT, CDR2 SNEGSKA (reference sequence). With 5 bases removed from V and 4 bases from J, the gap between germline ends came to 24 bases. CDR3 length: 16 residues. The CDR3 is CSAPDQGNGVVYEQYF. DNA of the CDR3: TGCAGTGCTCCCGATCAGGGTAATGGGGTGGTGTACGAGCAGTACTTC.

The chain has TRBV5-1 and TRBJ1-5; 7 positions agree with TRBD1. J was trimmed by 2 bases and V by 0 bases; bases with no gene match: 5. Germline V gene data show CDR1 as SGHRS and CDR2 as YFSETQ. This CDR3 region has 16 residues. DNA for the CDR3: TGCGCCAGCAGCTTGGGGTCAGGGGGAGGCAATCAGCCCCAGCATTTT. It specifies CASSLGSGGGNQPQHF.

This chain connects TRBV27 to TRBJ2-1; 14 bases line up with TRBD2. Germline V gene data show CDR1 as MNHEY and CDR2 as SMNVEV (reference sequence). This CDR3 has 17 amino acids. V lost 7 bases to trimming and J lost 6 bases; unmatched junction nucleotides: 11. The CDR3 is CASISRLAGGSFNEQFF. The DNA of the CDR3 is TGTGCCAGCATCTCTCGACTAGCGGGAGGGTCTTTCAATGAGCAGTTCTTC.

This clonotype was detected only a few times. This chain connects TRBV7-9 to TRBJ1-1; a possible D gene is TRBD1 (6 bases). Germline V gene lookup returns CDR1 SEHNR and CDR2 FQNEAQ (reference sequence). The CDR3 sequence is 17 residues long. V was shortened by 1 base and J by 1 base, with 16 bases between the two germline ends. Written as DNA, the CDR3 is TGTGCCAGCAGCTTAGGGGCGGTTTGGACAGCGAACACTGAAGCTTTCTTT. It is translated as CASSLGAVWTANTEAFF. Looking up the rest from reference TRBV7-9 and TRBJ1-1 gives the full variable domain: DTGVSQNPRHKITKRGQNVTFRCDPISEHNRLYWYRQTLGQGPEFLTYFQNEAQLEKSRLLSDRFSAERPKGSFSTLEIQRTEQGDSAMYLCASSLGAVWTANTEAFFGQGTRLTVV.

At least ten counts were recorded for this clonotype. The V gene is TRBV4-1, the J gene TRBJ2-1; D unclear. The V and J ends lost 0 bases and 9 bases respectively, with 6 bases between them. Germline values: CDR1 MGHRA, CDR2 YSYEKL. CDR3 length equals 12 residues. The CDR3 nucleotides are TGCGCCAGCAGCCAAGATGGGCTTGAGCAGTTCTTC. It yields the protein CASSQDGLEQFF.

This clonotype turned up a few times. The gene calls are TRBV14 and TRBJ2-7; 12 nucleotides agree with TRBD2. Germline V gives CDR1 SGHDN, CDR2 FVKESK. This CDR3 region has 13 residues. The junction had 3 bases not matched to a gene; V was cut back by 4 bases and J by 8 bases. The CDR3 spells CASSRTSGAQQYF. The DNA for the CDR3 is TGTGCCAGCAGCCGGACTAGCGGGGCTCAGCAGTACTTC.

The V gene is TRBV7-3, the J gene TRBJ2-7; D is perhaps TRBD1 (5 bases). Germline CDR1 reads SGHTA; CDR2 reads FQGTGA. The CDR3 spans 13 residues. Trimming pared 5 bases from V and 5 bases from J, leaving 13 bases between. The CDR3: CASSPEGVDEQYF. CDR3 DNA sequence: TGTGCCAGCAGCCCTGAAGGGGTGGACGAGCAGTACTTC.

This clonotype has more than one count but fewer than ten. This rearrangement joins TRBV7-9 to TRBJ2-1; TRBD2 agrees at 11 bases. J gave up 5 bases and V 6 bases, and 12 bases lay outside the gene matches. The V gene's germline CDR1 is SEHNR and CDR2 FQNEAQ (reference sequence). The CDR3 runs 17 residues. CDR3 protein: CASSRGASGGRDNEQFF. The CDR3 nucleotides read TGTGCCAGCAGTAGAGGAGCTAGCGGGGGGAGAGACAATGAGCAGTTCTTC.